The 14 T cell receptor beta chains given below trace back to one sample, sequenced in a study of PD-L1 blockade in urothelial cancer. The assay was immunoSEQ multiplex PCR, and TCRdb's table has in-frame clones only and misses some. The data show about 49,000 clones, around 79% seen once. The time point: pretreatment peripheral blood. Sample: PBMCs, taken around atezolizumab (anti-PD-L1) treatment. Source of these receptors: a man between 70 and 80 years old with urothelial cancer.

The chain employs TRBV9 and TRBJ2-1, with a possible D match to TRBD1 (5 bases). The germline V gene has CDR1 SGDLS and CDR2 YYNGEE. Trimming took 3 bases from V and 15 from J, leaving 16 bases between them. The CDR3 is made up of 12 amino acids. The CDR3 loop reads CASSGGGYQSFF. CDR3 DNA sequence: TGTGCCAGCAGCGGGGGCGGCTACCAGTCGTTCTTC.

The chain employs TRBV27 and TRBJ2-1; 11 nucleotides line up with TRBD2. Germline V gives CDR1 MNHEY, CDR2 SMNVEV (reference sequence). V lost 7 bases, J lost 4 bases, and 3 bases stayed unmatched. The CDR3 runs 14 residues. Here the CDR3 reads CASTRTSGYNEQFF. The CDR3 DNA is TGTGCCAGCACACGGACTAGCGGGTACAATGAGCAGTTCTTC.

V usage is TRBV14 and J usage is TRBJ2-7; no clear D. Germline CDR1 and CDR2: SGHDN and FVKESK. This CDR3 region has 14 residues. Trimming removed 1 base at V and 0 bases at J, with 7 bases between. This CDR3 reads CASSQVGISYEQYF. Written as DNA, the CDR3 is TGTGCCAGCAGCCAAGTCGGTATCTCCTACGAGCAGTACTTC.

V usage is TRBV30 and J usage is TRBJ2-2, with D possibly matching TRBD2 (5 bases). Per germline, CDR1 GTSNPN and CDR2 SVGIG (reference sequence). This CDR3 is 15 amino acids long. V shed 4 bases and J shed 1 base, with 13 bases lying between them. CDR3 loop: CAWIDYGKNTGELFF. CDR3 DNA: TGTGCCTGGATTGACTACGGGAAGAACACCGGGGAGCTGTTTTTT.

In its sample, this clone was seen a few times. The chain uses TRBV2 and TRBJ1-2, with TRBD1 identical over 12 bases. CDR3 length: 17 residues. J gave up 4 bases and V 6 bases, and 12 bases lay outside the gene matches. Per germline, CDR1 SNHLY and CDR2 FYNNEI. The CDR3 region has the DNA TGTGCCAGCAGACCGGGACAGGGGGCATTAACCGGCTATGGCTACACCTTC. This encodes CASRPGQGALTGYGYTF.

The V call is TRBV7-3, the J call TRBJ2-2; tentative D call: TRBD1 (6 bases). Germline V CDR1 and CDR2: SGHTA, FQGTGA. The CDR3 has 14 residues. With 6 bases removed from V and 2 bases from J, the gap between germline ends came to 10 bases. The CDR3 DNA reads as TGTGCCAGCAGTCCGGACAGAAACACCGGGGAGCTGTTTTTT. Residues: CASSPDRNTGELFF.

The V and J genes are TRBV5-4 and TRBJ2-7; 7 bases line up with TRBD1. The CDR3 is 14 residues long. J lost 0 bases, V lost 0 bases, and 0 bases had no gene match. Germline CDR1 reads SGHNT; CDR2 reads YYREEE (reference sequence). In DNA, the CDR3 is TGTGCCAGCAGCTTGGACAGGGGCTCCTACGAGCAGTACTTC. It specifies CASSLDRGSYEQYF.

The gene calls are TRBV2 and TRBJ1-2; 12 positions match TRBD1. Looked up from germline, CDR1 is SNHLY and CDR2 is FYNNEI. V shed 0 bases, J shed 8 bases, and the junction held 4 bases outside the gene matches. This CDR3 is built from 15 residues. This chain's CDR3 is CASSEAGTGGQGYTF. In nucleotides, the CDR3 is TGTGCCAGCAGTGAAGCCGGGACAGGGGGCCAGGGCTACACCTTC. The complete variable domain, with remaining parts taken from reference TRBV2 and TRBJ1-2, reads EPEVTQTPSHQVTQMGQEVILRCVPISNHLYFYWYRQILGQKVEFLVSFYNNEISEKSEIFDDQFSVERPDGSNFTLKIRSTKLEDSAMYFCASSEAGTGGQGYTFGSGTRLTVV.

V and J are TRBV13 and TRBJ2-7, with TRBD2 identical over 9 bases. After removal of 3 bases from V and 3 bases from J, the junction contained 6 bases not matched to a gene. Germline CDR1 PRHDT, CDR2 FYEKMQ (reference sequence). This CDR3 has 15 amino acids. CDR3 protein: CASSFRAGGSYEQYF. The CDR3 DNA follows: TGTGCCAGCAGCTTCAGAGCGGGAGGTAGCTACGAGCAGTACTTC.

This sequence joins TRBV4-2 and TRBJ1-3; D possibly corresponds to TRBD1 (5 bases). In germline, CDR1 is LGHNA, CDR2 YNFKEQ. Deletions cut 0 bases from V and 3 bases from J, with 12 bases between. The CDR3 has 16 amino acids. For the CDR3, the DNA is TGTGCCAGCAGCCAAGAACCCCAGGGTTTTGGAAACACCATATATTTT. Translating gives CASSQEPQGFGNTIYF.

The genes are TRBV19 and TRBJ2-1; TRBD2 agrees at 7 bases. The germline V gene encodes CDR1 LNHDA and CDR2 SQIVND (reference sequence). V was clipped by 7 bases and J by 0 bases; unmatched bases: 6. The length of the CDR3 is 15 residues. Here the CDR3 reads CASKSRESSYNEQFF. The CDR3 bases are TGTGCCAGTAAGTCGCGGGAGAGCTCCTACAATGAGCAGTTCTTC.

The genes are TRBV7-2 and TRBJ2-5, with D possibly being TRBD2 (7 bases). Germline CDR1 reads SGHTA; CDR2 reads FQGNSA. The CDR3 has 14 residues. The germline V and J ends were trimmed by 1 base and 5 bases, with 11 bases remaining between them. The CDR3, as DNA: TGTGCCAGCAGCTTAGAGGGGGGGTCGGAGACCCAGTACTTC. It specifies CASSLEGGSETQYF.

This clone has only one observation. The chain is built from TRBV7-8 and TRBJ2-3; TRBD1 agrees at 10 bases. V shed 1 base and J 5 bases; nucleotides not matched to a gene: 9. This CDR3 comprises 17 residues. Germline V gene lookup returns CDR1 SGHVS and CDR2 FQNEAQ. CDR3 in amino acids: CASSLVGRQGAGDTQYF. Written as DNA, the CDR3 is TGTGCCAGCAGCTTAGTAGGGCGACAGGGGGCTGGAGATACGCAGTATTTT.

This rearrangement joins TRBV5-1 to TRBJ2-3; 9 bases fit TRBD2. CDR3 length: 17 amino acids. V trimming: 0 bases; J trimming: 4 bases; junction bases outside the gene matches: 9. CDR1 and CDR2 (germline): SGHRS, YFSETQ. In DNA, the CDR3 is TGCGCCAGCAGCTTGGGACAGGCGGGAGGGCTCCCAGATACGCAGTATTTT. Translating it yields CASSLGQAGGLPDTQYF.